The clone carrying this T cell receptor beta chain was counted a few times. There are 16 residues in the CDR3. Per the germline V gene, CDR1 is SGHTA and CDR2 is FQGNSA. The germline V and J ends were trimmed by 2 bases and 4 bases, with 15 bases remaining between them. The sample comes from a study of beta chain features in type 1 diabetes. The isolated RNA, all of it, was reverse transcribed, so expressed TCRB transcripts were what got sequenced. Mean read depth for naive, central memory and regulatory T cell samples was approximately 3.57 million reads. Only in-frame clones appear in the TCRdb table, and some are missing; sequencing was by immunoSEQ multiplex PCR. The table shows 300,000 to 350,000 clones, with 6.5% to 10% occurring only once.

What was sequenced was central memory CD4+ T cells from blood. The TCR was taken from a young woman in good health. The V gene is TRBV7-2, the J gene TRBJ2-1; D call uncertain. The CDR3 nucleotides are TGTGCCAGCAGCTTAAGGACCAGTCAATATTACAATGAGCAGTTCTTC. As protein: CASSLRTSQYYNEQFF.